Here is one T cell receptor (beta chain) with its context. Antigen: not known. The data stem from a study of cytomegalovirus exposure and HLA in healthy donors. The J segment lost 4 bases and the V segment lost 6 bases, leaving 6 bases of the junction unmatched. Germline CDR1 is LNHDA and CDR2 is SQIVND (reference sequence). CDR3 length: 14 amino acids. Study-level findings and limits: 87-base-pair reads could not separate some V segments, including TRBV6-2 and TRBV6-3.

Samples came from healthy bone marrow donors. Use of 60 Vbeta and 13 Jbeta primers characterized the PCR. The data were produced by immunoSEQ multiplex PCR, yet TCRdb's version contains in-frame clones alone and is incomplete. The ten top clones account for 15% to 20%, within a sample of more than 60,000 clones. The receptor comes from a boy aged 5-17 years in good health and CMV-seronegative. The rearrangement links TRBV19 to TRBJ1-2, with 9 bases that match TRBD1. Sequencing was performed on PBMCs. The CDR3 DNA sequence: TGTGCCAGTAGGGCCGGGACAGGGACCTATGGCTACACCTTC. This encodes CASRAGTGTYGYTF.